This entry describes one TCR beta chain. The antigen is undetermined. This entry belongs to a study of response to subunit inactivated influenza vaccine. Regarding the study as a whole: Authors proposed each seasonal influenza vaccination draws in few new T cells.

The germline CDR1 and CDR2 sequences are WSHSY and SAAADI. The J segment lost 6 bases and the V segment lost 5 bases, leaving 5 bases of the junction unmatched. This CDR3 is built from 14 residues. Using its own MiXCR run on the RT-PCR reads, TCRdb lists one record per CDR3 protein. The sample includes around 200,000 distinct CDR3 sequences, about an eighth of them seen just once. This specimen consisted of CD8+ T cells sorted from PBMCs, obtained roughly 5 days after vaccination. J is TRBJ1-2 and V is TRBV10-2; 11 bases match TRBD1. The origin of this receptor is a man aged 50-60 years who received an inactivated influenza vaccine. The CDR3 reads CASSTGQGAHGYTF. In DNA form, the CDR3 reads TGCGCCAGCAGTACTGGACAGGGGGCGCATGGCTACACCTTC.